Only a few counts were recorded for the clone carrying this TCR beta chain. Its antigen is undetermined. The sample belongs to a study of molecular identifiers for immune sequencing clone quantification. General study results and limits: The study reportedly detected spiked Jurkat TCR RNA from one cell among around 1 million naive cells.

Naive CD8 libraries used roughly 17,000 to 1,100,000 sorted cells and 10%, 30% or 50% RNA. Previously described methods and listed TCR primers were employed for the bulk TCR libraries. Each CDR3 protein is one row after TCRdb ran MiXCR on the PCR reads. Of under 600,000 distinct CDR3 sequences in the sample, around 23% were seen once. The sequence was obtained from a human donor in good health. Some libraries in this study had Jurkat cell RNA spiked in. Sequencing input: naive CD8+ T cells from blood, with Jurkat cell RNA spiked in. Indicated subset: FACS-sorted CD8+CD4-CCR7+CD45RA+ naive T cells.

Written as DNA, the CDR3 is TGTGCCAGCAGCCCGTTAGCTAGCGGGAAGTACGAGCAGTACTTC. This codes for CASSPLASGKYEQYF. The chain carries TRBV7-9 and TRBJ2-7; TRBD2 agrees at 9 bases. Per the germline V gene, CDR1 is SEHNR and CDR2 is FQNEAQ (reference sequence). The CDR3 sequence is 15 residues long. J lost 4 bases, V lost 5 bases, and 9 bases had no gene match. Looking up the rest from reference TRBV7-9 and TRBJ2-7 gives the full variable domain: DTGVSQNPRHKITKRGQNVTFRCDPISEHNRLYWYRQTLGQGPEFLTYFQNEAQLEKSRLLSDRFSAERPKGSFSTLEIQRTEQGDSAMYLCASSPLASGKYEQYFGPGTRLTVT.